The 19 T cell receptor beta chains below were found in one sample sequenced in a study of blood T cell repertoires in COVID-19. Only in-frame clones appear in the TCRdb table, and some are missing; sequencing was by immunoSEQ multiplex PCR. The sample has 70,000 to 100,000 clones, about 79% seen once. Sample: peripheral blood. Receptors originate from a woman in her forties or fifties with acute or convalescent COVID-19.

V gene TRBV30 combines with J gene TRBJ1-5; D unclear. The CDR3 consists of 13 residues. The ends were cut back, 1 base at V and 2 bases at J, with 6 bases in the middle. Germline V lookup: CDR1 GTSNPN, CDR2 SVGIG (reference sequence). CDR3 bases: TGTGCCTGGAGTGCTCAGGGCAATCAGCCCCAGCATTTT. Its translation is CAWSAQGNQPQHF.

The chain joins TRBV7-2 to TRBJ1-1, with a tentative D call TRBD1 (6 bases). CDR1 and CDR2 (germline): SGHTA, FQGNSA. Trimming stripped 5 bases from V and 5 bases from J, with 15 bases between. This CDR3 is 14 amino acids long. This CDR3 reads CASSHPGGQTEAFF. CDR3 in DNA: TGTGCCAGCAGCCACCCCGGGGGGCAGACTGAAGCTTTCTTT.

This clone was seen more than once but under ten times. CDR3 DNA sequence: TGTGCCAGCAGTCCTATACCCGGGACATCGTATAATTCACCCCTCCACTTT. Translation gives CASSPIPGTSYNSPLHF. The chain combines TRBV2 with TRBJ1-6; maybe TRBD1 (6 bases). CDR3 length equals 17 residues. Trimming left V 5 bases short and J 4 bases short, with 18 bases between. Germline V lookup: CDR1 SNHLY, CDR2 FYNNEI. The full variable domain, in which reference TRBV2 and TRBJ1-6 provide the parts outside the CDR3, is EPEVTQTPSHQVTQMGQEVILRCVPISNHLYFYWYRQILGQKVEFLVSFYNNEISEKSEIFDDQFSVERPDGSNFTLKIRSTKLEDSAMYFCASSPIPGTSYNSPLHFGNGTRLTVT.

The rearrangement joins TRBV28 to TRBJ2-2, with TRBD1 matching 8 bases. Losses at the gene ends were 1 base for V and 0 bases for J; bases not matched to a gene: 7. The CDR3 has 18 residues. Germline CDR1 reads MDHEN; CDR2 reads SYDVKM. The chain's CDR3 is CASSLSRGRGANTGELFF. The CDR3 DNA reads as TGTGCCAGCAGTTTATCCAGGGGGCGCGGGGCGAACACCGGGGAGCTGTTTTTT. Full variable domain (missing parts from reference TRBV28 and TRBJ2-2): DVKVTQSSRYLVKRTGEKVFLECVQDMDHENMFWYRQDPGLGLRLIYFSYDVKMKEKGDIPEGYSVSREKKERFSLILESASTNQTSMYLCASSLSRGRGANTGELFFGEGSRLTVL.

The rearrangement joins TRBV27 to TRBJ1-5; D ambiguous. V gave up 2 bases and J gave up 5 bases, with 7 bases separating them. The CDR3 is made up of 13 amino acids. Per germline, CDR1 MNHEY and CDR2 SMNVEV (reference sequence). CDR3 residues: CASSLIPDQPQHF. As DNA, the CDR3 is TGTGCCAGCAGTTTAATTCCTGATCAGCCCCAGCATTTT.

The CDR3 reads CASSPSQGAPSGYTF. CDR3 coding DNA: TGTGCCAGCAGCCCCTCGCAGGGGGCACCATCCGGCTACACCTTC. The chain combines TRBV2 with TRBJ1-2, with TRBD1 matching over 8 bases. The CDR3 runs 15 residues. J gave up 8 bases and V 6 bases, and 14 bases lay outside the gene matches. Germline V gene data show CDR1 as SNHLY and CDR2 as FYNNEI. The variable domain in full, with the rest retrieved from reference TRBV2 and TRBJ1-2, is EPEVTQTPSHQVTQMGQEVILRCVPISNHLYFYWYRQILGQKVEFLVSFYNNEISEKSEIFDDQFSVERPDGSNFTLKIRSTKLEDSAMYFCASSPSQGAPSGYTFGSGTRLTVV.

The chain uses TRBV6-2 or TRBV6-3 and TRBJ1-2, with 9 bases identical to TRBD1. V gave up 6 bases and J gave up 2 bases; unmatched junction bases: 7. Germline CDR1 is MNHEY and CDR2 is SVGEGT. CDR3 length: 15 amino acids. CDR3 sequence reads: CASRYRDRANYGYTF. As DNA, the CDR3 is TGTGCCAGCAGATACCGGGACAGGGCCAACTATGGCTACACCTTC.

The rearrangement joins TRBV20-1 to TRBJ1-1, with D unresolved. The CDR3 is 11 amino acids. The germline CDR1 and CDR2 sequences are DFQATT and SNEGSKA (reference sequence). V was pared by 8 bases and J by 0 bases, with 7 bases between. The CDR3 here is CSLTLNTEAFF. As DNA, the CDR3 is TGCAGTCTGACACTGAACACTGAAGCTTTCTTT.

This chain uses TRBV4-2 with TRBJ2-4; 8 nucleotides line up with TRBD2. V shed 4 bases and J 0 bases; nucleotides not matched to a gene: 5. The CDR3 spans 16 residues. Germline loops: CDR1 LGHNA, CDR2 YNFKEQ. The CDR3 spells CASSPPGGIAKNIQYF. DNA for the CDR3: TGTGCCAGCAGCCCCCCGGGGGGGATAGCCAAAAACATTCAGTACTTC.

The rearrangement uses TRBV9 and TRBJ2-5; perhaps TRBD1 as D (7 bases). The V gene's germline CDR1 is SGDLS and CDR2 YYNGEE. V was shortened by 4 bases and J by 5 bases, with 18 bases between the two germline ends. The length of the CDR3 is 15 residues. The CDR3 loop reads CASSSVQGGGETQYF. As DNA, the CDR3 is TGTGCCAGCAGCTCAGTCCAGGGGGGCGGGGAGACCCAGTACTTC.

The J gene is TRBJ2-1, the V gene TRBV27; 9 bases are shared with TRBD2. Trimming took 5 bases from V and 4 from J; bases not matched to a gene: 6. The CDR3 loop spans 15 amino acids. Per germline, CDR1 MNHEY and CDR2 SMNVEV (reference sequence). The CDR3 sequence is CASSPAGGLYNEQFF. CDR3 in DNA: TGTGCCAGCAGTCCAGCGGGGGGCCTTTACAATGAGCAGTTCTTC.

V gene TRBV30 combines with J gene TRBJ1-1; D is uncertain. The CDR3 totals 14 residues. Trimming removed 0 bases at V and 6 bases at J, with 14 bases between. CDR1 GTSNPN and CDR2 SVGIG come from the germline V gene (reference sequence). The CDR3 protein is CAWSVLRPGSEAFF. The CDR3 DNA follows: TGTGCCTGGAGTGTACTAAGACCCGGGTCTGAAGCTTTCTTT.

The chain recombines TRBV10-3 with TRBJ2-7; 11 nucleotides agree with TRBD2. The CDR3 covers 17 residues. Germline trimming cut 0 bases from V and 7 bases from J; bases unmatched to any gene: 11. CDR1 and CDR2 (germline): ENHRY, SYGVKD. Here the CDR3 reads CAISESWGSGGAEEQYF. The CDR3 bases are TGTGCCATCAGTGAGTCTTGGGGTAGCGGGGGGGCGGAAGAGCAGTACTTC.

A single count supports this clone. V gene TRBV6-5 combines with J gene TRBJ2-1; no firm D call. CDR3 size: 15 residues. V was cut by 0 bases and J by 6 bases, with 12 bases left in between. CDR1 and CDR2 from the germline V gene are MNHEY and SVGAGI. As DNA, the CDR3 is TGTGCCAGCAGTTACTCGTCTCTAGTCCGCAATGAGCAGTTCTTC. Translating it yields CASSYSSLVRNEQFF.

This chain joins TRBV28 and TRBJ2-1; 7 nucleotides match TRBD2. The germline V gene encodes CDR1 MDHEN and CDR2 SYDVKM. CDR3 size: 16 residues. Trimming at V came to 5 bases and at J to 4 bases, leaving 11 bases not matched to a gene. CDR3 loop: CASSHTTGGRYNEQFF. In nucleotides, the CDR3 is TGTGCCAGCAGTCACACCACGGGGGGTCGATACAATGAGCAGTTCTTC.

This clone was counted once. V usage is TRBV12-3 or TRBV12-4 and J usage is TRBJ1-1; TRBD1 aligns across 8 bases. J was trimmed by 4 bases and V by 3 bases; bases with no gene match: 1. The CDR3 runs to 13 residues. The DNA for the CDR3 is TGTGCCAGCAGTTTTACAGGGGGCACTGAAGCTTTCTTT. As protein: CASSFTGGTEAFF.

The V and J genes are TRBV6-1 and TRBJ1-3, with 7 bases identical to TRBD1. Germline V gene data show CDR1 as MNHNS and CDR2 as SASEGT. The V segment lost 0 bases and the J segment 3 bases; nucleotides outside the gene matches: 2. This CDR3 is built from 15 residues. The CDR3 spells CASSEANRGGNTIYF. In DNA, the CDR3 is TGTGCCAGCAGTGAAGCGAACAGGGGTGGAAACACCATATATTTT.

The CDR3, as DNA: TGTGCCAGCAGCTTTATTGTGCAGGATAACTATGGCTACACCTTC. Its translation: CASSFIVQDNYGYTF. The V gene is TRBV5-6, the J gene TRBJ1-2; D gene uncertain. Germline assignment: CDR1 SGHDT and CDR2 YYEEEE. The germline V and J ends were trimmed by 2 bases and 1 base, with 12 bases remaining between them. The CDR3 is 15 amino acids.

The chain couples TRBV5-6 to TRBJ2-7; a weak D match, TRBD2 (6 bases). Trimming stripped 2 bases from V and 4 bases from J, with 7 bases between. Germline lookup yields CDR1 SGHDT and CDR2 YYEEEE. The CDR3 is made up of 12 amino acids. The CDR3 reads CASSFGTYEQYF. In nucleotides, the CDR3 is TGTGCCAGCAGCTTCGGGACTTACGAGCAGTACTTC.